The 14 T cell receptor beta chains below come from one sample, sequenced in a study of shared clonotypes between healthy human individuals. Naive CD8 cells were CD45RO-negative, positively selected for CCR7, excluding terminally differentiated effector memory CD45RA+ cells. Libraries were prepared by immunoSEQ multiplex PCR; TCRdb keeps only in-frame clonotypes and omits some of them. The sample holds 660,000 or so clones, about 96% seen once. What was sequenced was naive CD8+ T cells sorted from blood. Receptors were obtained from a woman in her twenties or thirties in good health.

In this sample, this clone turned up once. J is TRBJ1-2 and V is TRBV28, with TRBD1 identical over 8 bases. The CDR3 has 14 amino acids. Germline CDR1 and CDR2: MDHEN and SYDVKM. V shed 5 bases, J shed 2 bases, and the junction held 4 bases outside the gene matches. The CDR3 region has the DNA TGTGCCAGCAGTACGACAGGGGAAAACTATGGCTACACCTTC. Translated: CASSTTGENYGYTF.

The chain is built from TRBV29-1 and TRBJ2-3; 13 nucleotides align to TRBD2. CDR3 length: 14 amino acids. CDR1 and CDR2 (germline): SQVTM, ANQGSEA. V dropped 6 bases and J dropped 2; count of bases not matched to a gene: 2. In DNA, the CDR3 is TGCAGCGTGGGACTAGCGGGGTACACAGATACGCAGTATTTT. Its translation: CSVGLAGYTDTQYF.

This rearrangement joins TRBV28 to TRBJ2-1; D is possibly TRBD1 (6 bases). In germline, CDR1 is MDHEN, CDR2 SYDVKM. The CDR3 has 14 residues. V lost 6 bases and J 4 bases, leaving 13 bases between the germline ends. CDR3 coding DNA: TGTGCCAGCAGGACCGGGACACTATACAATGAGCAGTTCTTC. This codes for CASRTGTLYNEQFF. Based on the CDR3 plus reference TRBV28 and TRBJ2-1, the full variable domain is DVKVTQSSRYLVKRTGEKVFLECVQDMDHENMFWYRQDPGLGLRLIYFSYDVKMKEKGDIPEGYSVSREKKERFSLILESASTNQTSMYLCASRTGTLYNEQFFGPGTRLTVL.

V and J are TRBV19 and TRBJ1-5; D is undetermined. The V gene lost 0 bases and the J gene lost 3 bases, with 9 bases spanning the gap. CDR1 and CDR2 from the germline V gene are LNHDA and SQIVND (reference sequence). The CDR3 contains 15 residues. The CDR3 DNA is TGTGCCAGTAGTATAGATTCGGGTAACAATCAGCCCCAGCATTTT. Translation: CASSIDSGNNQPQHF.

V usage is TRBV2 and J usage is TRBJ1-1; unclear D gene. Germline CDR1 reads SNHLY; CDR2 reads FYNNEI. With 7 bases removed from V and 0 bases from J, the gap between germline ends came to 9 bases. CDR3 length: 13 residues. CDR3 nucleotide sequence: TGTGCCAGCAAAAGCAGTCTGAACACTGAAGCTTTCTTT. Its translation: CASKSSLNTEAFF.

V gene TRBV7-9 combines with J gene TRBJ2-5; 8 bases are shared with TRBD2. J gave up 4 bases and V 9 bases, and 10 bases lay outside the gene matches. CDR1 SEHNR and CDR2 FQNEAQ come from the germline V gene (reference sequence). This CDR3 is built from 14 residues. This chain's CDR3 is CASSKREQGETQYF. The CDR3 nucleotides are TGTGCCAGTTCAAAGCGGGAGCAAGGAGAGACCCAGTACTTC.

The chain recombines TRBV19 with TRBJ2-7; D is uncertain. Trimming cost V 4 bases and J 4 bases, with 5 bases left between them. The CDR3 loop spans 11 amino acids. Germline V lookup: CDR1 LNHDA, CDR2 SQIVND (reference sequence). CDR3 in DNA: TGTGCCAGTAGTAATTGGTACGAGCAGTACTTC. Its protein is CASSNWYEQYF.

This chain links TRBV9 with TRBJ2-1; D is tentatively TRBD1 or TRBD2 (6 bases each). Trimming took 4 bases from V and 4 from J, leaving 15 bases between them. The germline V gene encodes CDR1 SGDLS and CDR2 YYNGEE. The CDR3 is 15 amino acids. CDR3 DNA sequence: TGTGCCAGCAGCTCCGTAGGGGGGACGTACAATGAGCAGTTCTTC. Translated: CASSSVGGTYNEQFF.

This clone was found once. The chain uses TRBV19 and TRBJ2-1, with D possibly TRBD2 on 6 matching bases. Trimming stripped 7 bases from V and 0 bases from J, with 25 bases between. This CDR3 contains 19 residues. The germline CDR1 and CDR2 sequences are LNHDA and SQIVND (reference sequence). The CDR3: CASTDAGTPLFSSYNEQFF. CDR3 coding DNA: TGTGCCAGTACCGACGCCGGGACTCCTCTTTTTAGCTCCTACAATGAGCAGTTCTTC.

V is TRBV19 and J is TRBJ2-7, with TRBD2 matching 9 bases. V was clipped by 3 bases and J by 6 bases; unmatched bases: 3. This CDR3 has 13 residues. The germline CDR1 and CDR2 sequences are LNHDA and SQIVND (reference sequence). The CDR3 region has the DNA TGTGCCAGTAGTATCGTGACTAGCGGCGAGCAGTACTTC. This gives the protein CASSIVTSGEQYF.

The chain couples TRBV18 to TRBJ2-5, with 11 bases identical to TRBD2. The germline gives CDR1 KGHSH, CDR2 LQKENI. The V gene end was trimmed by 3 bases and the J gene end by 2 bases; junction bases not matched to a gene: 2. This CDR3 is built from 15 residues. In DNA form, the CDR3 reads TGTGCCAGCTCACCGGGACTAGCGGTACAAGAGACCCAGTACTTC. Its translation: CASSPGLAVQETQYF. Combining the CDR3 with reference TRBV18 and TRBJ2-5 gives the whole variable domain NAGVMQNPRHLVRRRGQEARLRCSPMKGHSHVYWYRQLPEEGLKFMVYLQKENIIDESGMPKERFSAEFPKEGPSILRIQQVVRGDSAAYFCASSPGLAVQETQYFGPGTRLLVL.

The genes are TRBV27 and TRBJ2-3; 8 bases line up with TRBD2. Looked up from germline, CDR1 is MNHEY and CDR2 is SMNVEV (reference sequence). This CDR3 spans 16 amino acids. V shed 7 bases, J shed 0 bases, and the junction held 9 bases outside the gene matches. CDR3 sequence reads: CASTDIAGTSTDTQYF. The CDR3 bases are TGTGCCAGCACCGATATAGCGGGGACTAGCACAGATACGCAGTATTTT.

The rearrangement joins TRBV4-1 to TRBJ1-6, with D maybe TRBD1 (5 bases). Trimming cost V 4 bases and J 5 bases, with 15 bases left between them. Germline values: CDR1 MGHRA, CDR2 YSYEKL. The CDR3 runs to 16 residues. This CDR3 reads CASSPHRQLNNSPLHF. In nucleotides, the CDR3 is TGCGCCAGCAGCCCTCATCGACAGTTAAATAATTCACCCCTCCACTTT.

The V and J genes are TRBV4-1 and TRBJ2-7; TRBD1 is a possible D gene (5 bases). Germline CDR1 reads MGHRA; CDR2 reads YSYEKL. The CDR3 is made up of 15 amino acids. V was cut by 3 bases and J by 2 bases, with 14 bases left in between. The CDR3: CASSHTDSSTYEQYF. CDR3 nucleotide sequence: TGCGCCAGCAGCCACACCGACAGTTCCACCTACGAGCAGTACTTC.